The 30 T cell receptor beta chains below come from one sample, sequenced in a study of regulatory T cells in long-lasting Graves disease. The authors built TCR beta libraries using iRepertoire HTBI primers and Arm-PCR of CDR3 regions. TCRdb analysed the multiplex PCR reads with MiXCR anew, one entry per CDR3 protein. The sample consists of about 620,000 distinct CDR3 sequences, 16% of them appearing once. Time point defined: newly diagnosed GD, antithyroid drugs for less than 3 months. PBMCs were the source of the RNA used for TCR sequencing. These data are also associated with another study on T cells in Graves' hyperthyroidism and ophthalmopathy.

The sample in question was peripheral blood mononuclear cells (PBMCs), obtained at new diagnosis, from a patient treated with antithyroid drugs. These receptors all come from a woman in her 30s with Graves disease.

This clonotype was counted at least ten times. The chain is built from TRBV29-1 and TRBJ2-1; 8 bases map to TRBD1. CDR3 length equals 13 residues. Germline V gives CDR1 SQVTM, CDR2 ANQGSEA. V trimming: 8 bases; J trimming: 3 bases; junction bases outside the gene matches: 6. CDR3 sequence: CSTPTGGYNEQFF. CDR3 DNA sequence: TGCAGCACCCCAACAGGGGGCTACAATGAGCAGTTCTTC.

The rearrangement uses TRBV27 and TRBJ1-2; D not resolved. The V gene lost 6 bases and the J gene lost 8 bases, with 13 bases spanning the gap. Per germline, CDR1 MNHEY and CDR2 SMNVEV (reference sequence). CDR3 size: 12 residues. Here the CDR3 reads CASRANAQGYTF. CDR3 in DNA: TGTGCCAGCAGGGCGAATGCGCAAGGCTACACCTTC.

This clonotype was counted between two and nine times. The chain has TRBV9 and TRBJ2-7; D is tentatively TRBD1 or TRBD2 (5 bases each). This CDR3 is 14 amino acids long. Between the trimmed V and J ends, which lost 3 bases and 1 base, there was a span of 11 bases. The germline gives CDR1 SGDLS, CDR2 YYNGEE. Here the CDR3 DNA reads TGTGCCAGCAGCGGGGGGTCAGGGTCCTACGAGCAGTACTTC. It is translated as CASSGGSGSYEQYF.

In its sample, this clonotype was seen a few times. The CDR3 nucleotides are TGCGCCAGCAGCTCGCGGACGGCCTCTGGGGCCAACGTCCTGACTTTC. Encoded protein: CASSSRTASGANVLTF. V usage is TRBV5-1 and J usage is TRBJ2-6; D is undetermined. Germline V gene lookup returns CDR1 SGHRS and CDR2 YFSETQ. V was pared by 3 bases and J by 0 bases, with 10 bases between. The CDR3 sequence is 16 residues long.

This clonotype appeared many times. V and J are TRBV7-9 and TRBJ2-7, with D perhaps being TRBD1 or TRBD2 (6 bases each). V was clipped by 5 bases and J by 2 bases, with 19 bases between them. CDR3 size: 16 residues. The germline V gene encodes CDR1 SEHNR and CDR2 FQNEAQ (reference sequence). The CDR3 loop is CASSPGGGTGAYEQYF. In nucleotides, the CDR3 is TGTGCCAGCAGCCCAGGAGGGGGTACGGGAGCCTACGAGCAGTACTTC.

This clonotype was counted many times. The J gene is TRBJ2-3, the V gene TRBV11-1; TRBD2 is a possible D gene (6 bases). This CDR3 contains 14 residues. Germline-derived CDR1 and CDR2 are SGHAT and FQDESV (reference sequence). V lost 3 bases, J lost 4 bases, and 11 bases lay in between. The CDR3 loop reads CASSFSGEADTQYF. The CDR3, as DNA: TGTGCCAGCAGCTTTTCGGGAGAAGCAGATACGCAGTATTTT.

This rearrangement joins TRBV3-1 to TRBJ2-7, with no clear D. V was cut by 1 base and J by 2 bases, with 12 bases left in between. Germline-derived CDR1 and CDR2 are LGHDT and YNNKEL (reference sequence). The CDR3 spans 15 residues. The DNA of the CDR3 is TGTGCCAGCAGCCAAGCCGCGTACCCCACCTACGAGCAGTACTTC. Protein: CASSQAAYPTYEQYF.

V gene TRBV5-1 combines with J gene TRBJ2-5, with D perhaps being TRBD1 or TRBD2 (5 bases each). Trimming took off 0 bases at V and 0 bases at J, with 9 bases between the two ends. Germline V gives CDR1 SGHRS, CDR2 YFSETQ. This CDR3 region has 15 residues. The CDR3 bases are TGCGCCAGCAGCTTGGCCCGAGGGGACCAAGAGACCCAGTACTTC. It specifies CASSLARGDQETQYF. Looking up the rest from reference TRBV5-1 and TRBJ2-5 gives the full variable domain: KAGVTQTPRYLIKTRGQQVTLSCSPISGHRSVSWYQQTPGQGLQFLFEYFSETQRNKGNFPGRFSGRQFSNSRSEMNVSTLELGDSALYLCASSLARGDQETQYFGPGTRLLVL.

This clonotype was recorded many times. The CDR3 region has the DNA TGTGCCAGCAGGCAAGGACTAGCGGGGGGCCAAGAGACCCAGTACTTC. Protein product: CASRQGLAGGQETQYF. The chain joins TRBV28 to TRBJ2-5; 14 bases map to TRBD2. In germline, CDR1 is MDHEN, CDR2 SYDVKM. This CDR3 contains 16 residues. The trim removed 6 bases at V and 1 base at J, leaving 4 bases unmatched.

The CDR3 DNA reads TGTGCCAGCAGCCAAGCCTGGGGTGAGCAGTTCTTC. This gives the protein CASSQAWGEQFF. The rearrangement uses TRBV3-1 and TRBJ2-1; D is unresolved. Germline assignment: CDR1 LGHDT and CDR2 YNNKEL (reference sequence). Deletions cut 1 base from V and 9 bases from J, with 7 bases between. CDR3 length: 12 amino acids.

This clonotype was observed at least ten times. This chain joins TRBV11-2 and TRBJ2-3; no definite D call. The V gene's germline CDR1 is SGHAT and CDR2 FQNNGV. This CDR3 has 15 amino acids. V lost 0 bases to trimming and J lost 1 base, with 8 bases between them. The CDR3 sequence: CASSLELEGTDTQYF. The CDR3 DNA reads as TGTGCCAGCAGCTTAGAGCTAGAGGGCACAGATACGCAGTATTTT.

At least ten counts were recorded for this clonotype. The rearrangement uses TRBV20-1 and TRBJ2-5; no firm D call. The CDR3 length is 11 residues. The germline CDR1 and CDR2 sequences are DFQATT and SNEGSKA (reference sequence). V shed 2 bases and J shed 5 bases, with 6 bases lying between them. In DNA, the CDR3 is TGCAGTGCTAGAAAGTGGGAGACCCAGTACTTC. Its translation: CSARKWETQYF.

This clonotype was seen more than once but under ten times. The chain carries TRBV5-1 and TRBJ2-2, with 9 bases that match TRBD2. The CDR3 is made up of 15 amino acids. V lost 7 bases, J lost 7 bases, and 11 bases stayed unmatched. Germline V lookup: CDR1 SGHRS, CDR2 YFSETQ. The CDR3: CASGRGAGGRGELFF. The CDR3 DNA sequence: TGCGCCAGCGGCCGAGGAGCGGGAGGTCGCGGGGAGCTGTTTTTT.

This clonotype showed up many times. The chain employs TRBV7-2 and TRBJ2-2; D uncertain. The CDR3 covers 14 residues. Germline assignment: CDR1 SGHTA and CDR2 FQGNSA. V was pared by 1 base and J by 5 bases, with 8 bases between. The CDR3 is CASSLVVETGELFF. The CDR3 region has the DNA TGTGCCAGCAGCTTAGTGGTAGAAACCGGGGAGCTGTTTTTT.

This clonotype was observed many times. The J gene is TRBJ2-5, the V gene TRBV11-2, with 9 bases lining up with TRBD2. V was pared by 1 base and J by 2 bases, with 2 bases of the junction left unmatched. CDR1 and CDR2 from the germline V gene are SGHAT and FQNNGV. The CDR3 runs 15 residues. The CDR3 DNA reads as TGTGCCAGCAGCTTAGTCCTAGCGGGACAAGAGACCCAGTACTTC. Translated, it gives CASSLVLAGQETQYF.

The chain joins TRBV7-9 to TRBJ1-6; tentative D call: TRBD1 (6 bases). The CDR3 runs to 15 residues. Germline lookup yields CDR1 SEHNR and CDR2 FQNEAQ (reference sequence). Trimming took off 5 bases at V and 6 bases at J, with 14 bases between the two ends. The CDR3 sequence is CASSPQGQLNSPLHF. DNA for the CDR3: TGTGCCAGCAGCCCACAAGGACAGCTTAATTCACCCCTCCACTTT. The entire variable domain, with the rest obtained from reference TRBV7-9 and TRBJ1-6, is as follows: DTGVSQNPRHKITKRGQNVTFRCDPISEHNRLYWYRQTLGQGPEFLTYFQNEAQLEKSRLLSDRFSAERPKGSFSTLEIQRTEQGDSAMYLCASSPQGQLNSPLHFGNGTRLTVT.

This clonotype occurred a few times. This chain links TRBV12-3 or TRBV12-4 with TRBJ2-2; 9 positions match TRBD1. V lost 2 bases to trimming and J lost 4 bases; unmatched junction nucleotides: 5. The CDR3 sequence is 16 residues long. CDR3 nucleotide sequence: TGTGCCAGCAGTTTACCGGGACAGGGTGGCACCGGGGAGCTGTTTTTT. It specifies CASSLPGQGGTGELFF.

The J gene is TRBJ2-3, the V gene TRBV6-1, with 9 bases aligning to TRBD2. Trimming at V came to 1 base and at J to 5 bases, leaving 4 bases not matched to a gene. The CDR3 loop spans 15 amino acids. The germline gives CDR1 MNHNS, CDR2 SASEGT. The CDR3, as DNA: TGTGCCAGCAGTGAAGGGGAACTAGCGGGAGATACGCAGTATTTT. Amino acid sequence: CASSEGELAGDTQYF.

A few counts support this clonotype. The gene calls are TRBV6-1 and TRBJ2-3; the match to TRBD1 covers 12 bases. Germline V gene data show CDR1 as MNHNS and CDR2 as SASEGT. This CDR3 contains 17 residues. V dropped 7 bases and J dropped 5; count of bases not matched to a gene: 13. In nucleotides, the CDR3 is TGTGCCAGCACCCCGAGAACGGGACAGGGGGCTAGAGATACGCAGTATTTT. This translates into CASTPRTGQGARDTQYF.

The chain carries TRBV3-1 and TRBJ1-5, with D unclear. Germline values: CDR1 LGHDT, CDR2 YNNKEL (reference sequence). The V and J ends lost 0 bases and 6 bases respectively, with 9 bases between them. This CDR3 contains 14 residues. The CDR3 reads CASSQEQWAQPQHF. Written as DNA, the CDR3 is TGTGCCAGCAGCCAAGAACAATGGGCTCAGCCCCAGCATTTT.

At least ten counts were recorded for this clonotype. The chain recombines TRBV6-1 with TRBJ2-7, with TRBD1 matching over 8 bases. There are 13 residues in the CDR3. Germline trimming cut 5 bases from V and 6 bases from J; bases unmatched to any gene: 6. Germline assignment: CDR1 MNHNS and CDR2 SASEGT. CDR3 protein: CASSKEDRAEQYF. CDR3 in DNA: TGTGCCAGCAGTAAAGAGGACAGGGCCGAGCAGTACTTC.

The chain couples TRBV9 to TRBJ2-7; TRBD2 matches at 11 bases. With 3 bases clipped from V and 6 bases from J, the junction kept 11 bases outside the gene matches. The CDR3 runs 16 residues. CDR1 and CDR2 from the germline V gene are SGDLS and YYNGEE. CDR3 nucleotides: TGTGCCAGCAGCGACCGATTACTAGCGGGGGTGGGCGAGCAGTACTTC. It yields the protein CASSDRLLAGVGEQYF.

This clonotype occurred many times. This chain uses TRBV2 with TRBJ1-5, with TRBD1 as a possible D gene (6 bases). Trimming left V 8 bases short and J 4 bases short, with 12 bases between. In germline, CDR1 is SNHLY, CDR2 FYNNEI. There are 13 residues in the CDR3. CDR3 residues: CASQDDRNQPQHF. Here the CDR3 DNA reads TGTGCCAGCCAAGACGACAGGAATCAGCCCCAGCATTTT.

This clonotype was counted ten times or more. V and J are TRBV19 and TRBJ2-7; 7 bases map to TRBD2. V shed 3 bases, J shed 4 bases, and the junction held 6 bases outside the gene matches. Germline V lookup: CDR1 LNHDA, CDR2 SQIVND (reference sequence). The CDR3 loop spans 14 amino acids. CDR3 bases: TGTGCCAGTAGTATGCCGGGGGGAGGATACGAGCAGTACTTC. Its protein is CASSMPGGGYEQYF.

The V and J genes are TRBV10-2 and TRBJ1-5; TRBD1 aligns across 9 bases. Losses at the gene ends were 7 bases for V and 6 bases for J; bases not matched to a gene: 13. Germline lookup yields CDR1 WSHSY and CDR2 SAAADI. This CDR3 region has 16 residues. This CDR3 is CASKPATGGFGQPQHF. The CDR3 DNA sequence: TGCGCCAGCAAGCCGGCGACAGGGGGGTTCGGTCAGCCCCAGCATTTT.

This clonotype was seen many times. This sequence joins TRBV6-1 and TRBJ2-5; possible D gene TRBD1, 6 bases. Trimming removed 1 base at V and 9 bases at J, with 18 bases between. CDR1 is MNHNS, CDR2 SASEGT, per germline. This CDR3 has 15 amino acids. The CDR3 nucleotides read TGTGCCAGCAGTGAAGGACCGGGACACGGGGCGGCCCAGTACTTC. The encoded protein is CASSEGPGHGAAQYF.

This clonotype has more than one count but fewer than ten. This rearrangement joins TRBV5-1 to TRBJ1-3, with D perhaps matching TRBD1 (6 bases). From germline, CDR1 is SGHRS and CDR2 YFSETQ. The germline V and J ends were trimmed by 0 bases and 0 bases, with 10 bases remaining between them. This CDR3 is 16 amino acids long. The DNA of the CDR3 is TGCGCCAGCAGCTTGGACTGGACAGTCTCTGGAAACACCATATATTTT. It codes for CASSLDWTVSGNTIYF.

This clonotype was counted between two and nine times. The genes are TRBV19 and TRBJ1-1, with D maybe TRBD1 (6 bases). CDR3 length: 14 residues. Germline CDR1 is LNHDA and CDR2 is SQIVND (reference sequence). Trimming left V 1 base short and J 4 bases short, with 10 bases between. The chain's CDR3 is CASSIGAGATEAFF. The CDR3 DNA sequence: TGTGCCAGTAGTATAGGTGCAGGGGCCACTGAAGCTTTCTTT.

This clonotype was observed a handful of times. The V and J genes are TRBV7-3 and TRBJ2-5; 11 nucleotides line up with TRBD1. CDR3 length equals 16 residues. Trimming cost V 4 bases and J 5 bases; bases outside gene matches: 9. Germline CDR1 is SGHTA and CDR2 is FQGTGA. The CDR3 region has the DNA TGTGCCAGCAGCTCGCATGGGACAGGGGGTTTGGAGACCCAGTACTTC. It is translated as CASSSHGTGGLETQYF.

Concerning this clonotype itself: A much larger clone differs from this one at a single base, so this may be a read error. The gene calls are TRBV6-1 and TRBJ2-1; no firm D call. The better agreement between TRBJ2-7 and the DNA end casts doubt on the J call. The length of the CDR3 is 11 residues. CDR1 MNHNS and CDR2 SASEGT come from the germline V gene. The CDR3 coding sequence is TGTGCCAGCAGCAATGCCAATGAGCAGTACTTC. Translating gives CASSNANEQYF.